This entry concerns a single T cell receptor beta chain. Its specificity is unknown. The V gene's germline CDR1 is MDHEN and CDR2 SYDVKM. Between the trimmed V and J ends, which lost 3 bases and 7 bases, there was a span of 13 bases. The CDR3 covers 14 residues. Vbeta (60) and Jbeta (13) primers were used in the PCR. Produced via immunoSEQ multiplex PCR; TCRdb's table is partial and in-frame only. Here the sample spans 180,000 or so clones, approximately 86% being singletons. This specimen belongs to a study of cytomegalovirus exposure and HLA in healthy donors. Overall study context: There were around 100 million unique TCR beta sequences, drawn from 150 million to 200 million T cells, in an earlier analysis. Under 90% of 300 to 450 genotyped donors fell in the Caucasian-associated ancestry cluster.

Study-level results: The study found most TCR sequences rare, yet found some public TCRs in many donors. Associated with cytomegalovirus, according to the listing, were 170 or so TCR beta chains.

The specimen sequenced was PBMCs. This TCR derives from a woman in her thirties in good health and CMV-seronegative. V usage is TRBV28 and J usage is TRBJ1-5; the D gene is possibly TRBD1 (5 bases). The CDR3 region is CASSLRGVRQPQHF. The CDR3 DNA sequence: TGTGCCAGCAGTTTGCGGGGGGTAAGGCAGCCCCAGCATTTT.